This T cell receptor beta chain was observed in a study of T-cell memory formation after mild COVID-19. For the study at large: Clusters of TCRs were largely donor specific. Findings and caveats of the study: Pre-infection memory held some responding clones, suggesting pre-existing cross-reactive T cells responded. Day 15 to 85 contractors were CD4/CD8 balanced; later expanders leaned CD4+.

V lost 0 bases and J 0 bases, leaving 15 bases between the germline ends. The CDR3 contains 19 residues. Germline CDR1 reads MGHRA; CDR2 reads YSYEKL. In the case of this clonotype: Antigen unknown.

Constant-segment-primed 5'RACE gave TCR alpha and TCR beta cDNA libraries with sample barcodes and UMIs. TCRdb reprocessed the 5' RACE reads with MiXCR, giving one entry per CDR3 protein. Among around 420,000 distinct CDR3 sequences listed, 24% were seen once. The sequencing sample was made of PBMCs or a T cell subset sorted from them (not recorded which). This chain uses TRBV4-1 with TRBJ2-6; D perhaps matches TRBD1 (6 bases). The sequence was collected from an adult woman who had mild COVID-19 (a few samples of this study predate the infection). Cell type and time point are not known. CDR3 sequence (DNA): TGCGCCAGCAGCCAAGATCCGGGACAAGTTTTCTCTGGGGCCAACGTCCTGACTTTC. As protein: CASSQDPGQVFSGANVLTF.